Listed below are T cell receptor beta chains from one sample, sequenced in a study of cytomegalovirus exposure and HLA in healthy donors. Repertoires were generated with immunoSEQ multiplex PCR, while TCRdb's copy carries only in-frame clones and drops some. The sample records 100,000 to 150,000 clones, around 76% being singletons. Sequencing used PBMCs. These receptors all stem from a woman between 50 and 59 years old in good health and CMV-seronegative. Both conserved end residues are part of each CDR3. D genes are given only for firm matches. Size values are once, few and many counts, or a class for expanded clones, and some rows have none.

>.|TRBJ2-3|.|TRBV2
TGTGCCAGCACGCGGGCGGGAACCACAGATACGCAGTATTTT
CASTRAGTTDTQYF
>TRBD1|TRBJ1-2|.|TRBV25-1
TGTGCCAGCAGTAAACGGACAGGGGGCAGGGGCTACACCTTC
CASSKRTGGRGYTF
>.|TRBJ2-3|.|TRBV2
TGTGCCAGCAGGTCGACTAGTACAACGCAGTATTTT
CASRSTSTTQYF
>TRBD1|TRBJ2-5|.|TRBV5-4
TGTGCCAGCAGCCCCAGGACAGGGATAAGGGCAGAGACCCAGTACTTC
CASSPRTGIRAETQYF
>TRBD1|TRBJ2-3|.|TRBV5-6
TGTGCCAGCAGCTCGACCCGGGACAGGAGCACAGATACGCAGTATTTT
CASSSTRDRSTDTQYF
>TRBD2|TRBJ2-1|few|TRBV6-6
TGTGCCAGCAGTCGACTAGCGGGAGAAGAGGTAGGGCAGTTCTTC
CASSRLAGEEVGQFF
>.|TRBJ1-5|.|TRBV6-5
TGTGCCAGCAGTCGGACGCGGGAGCAGCCCCAGCATTTT
CASSRTREQPQHF
>.|TRBJ1-1|.|TRBV14
TGTGCCAGCAGCCAAGAGAACAGGGACACTGAAGCTTTCTTT
CASSQENRDTEAFF
>TRBD1|TRBJ2-3|.|TRBV5-8
TGTGCCAGCAGCGCAAACAGGGGAATGGGAGATACGCAGTATTTT
CASSANRGMGDTQYF
>.|TRBJ2-7|.|TRBV7-3
TGTGCCAGCAGCTCGGGACTTCTACCCTACGAGCAGTACTTC
CASSSGLLPYEQYF
>TRBD1|TRBJ2-3|.|TRBV5-4
TGTGCCAGCAGCTCCGGACAGGACACAGATACGCAGTATTTT
CASSSGQDTDTQYF
>.|TRBJ2-4|.|TRBV5-4
TGTGCCAGCAGCGGGGGGGCGGGCATTTACTTC
CASSGGAGIYF
>TRBD1|TRBJ1-5|few|TRBV6-5
TGTGCCAGCAGTCTCGACAGGGATAGCAATCAGCCCCAGCATTTT
CASSLDRDSNQPQHF
>TRBD1|TRBJ2-1|.|TRBV18
TGTGCCAGCTCAAAGGACAGGGCCTACAATGAGCAGTTCTTC
CASSKDRAYNEQFF
>TRBD1|TRBJ1-4|.|TRBV4-3
TGCGCCAGCAGCCTCGTCCCGGGACAGGGAAATGATGAAAAACTGTTTTTT
CASSLVPGQGNDEKLFF